The T cell receptor beta chain under discussion was sequenced for a study of CDR3 diversity in severe acne. Germline trimming cut 7 bases from V and 6 bases from J; bases unmatched to any gene: 17. Germline V gene lookup returns CDR1 MRHNA and CDR2 SNTAGT. The CDR3 length is 17 residues. TCRdb reprocessed the PCR reads via MiXCR and lists one record per CDR3 protein. The sample has about 84,000 distinct CDR3 sequences, approximately 51% seen once; the top ten hold around 15%. This clonotype has at least ten counts. This chain joins TRBV6-4 and TRBJ2-1, with 8 positions matching TRBD2. The sequencing input was blood. This TCR derives from a male donor in good health, without acne. The CDR3 DNA follows: TGTGCCAGCAAAACCGCAGGGCGTAGCGGGATTCTCAATGAGCAGTTCTTC. It is translated as CASKTAGRSGILNEQFF.